Listed here are 30 T cell receptor beta chains from one sample, sequenced in a study of beta chain features in type 1 diabetes. Study observations and caveats: A moderate, significant TCRB CDR3 shortening appeared in type 1 diabetes across four CD4+ subsets.

Every bit of the isolated RNA underwent reverse transcription, so sequencing read expressed TCRB transcripts. TCRdb's table, derived via immunoSEQ multiplex PCR, lists solely in-frame clones and lacks some. The sample shows over 55,000 clones, roughly 50% of them seen only once. Their cognate antigens are unknown. The specimen sequenced was Tregs from blood. The origin of the receptors is a woman aged 40 to 55 with type 1 diabetes.

The chain joins TRBV7-3 to TRBJ2-3; TRBD2 might be the D (6 bases). The CDR3 is 15 residues long. V was trimmed by 1 base and J by 2 bases, leaving 10 bases between them. CDR1 is SGHTA, CDR2 FQGTGA, per germline. The CDR3 sequence: CASSLNGGTTDTQYF. The CDR3 DNA follows: TGTGCCAGCAGCTTAAATGGAGGGACCACAGATACGCAGTATTTT.

This clone came up a few times. The CDR3 DNA sequence: TGCGCCAGCAGCCAAACACAGAGCCACTATGGCTACACCTTC. Protein product: CASSQTQSHYGYTF. J is TRBJ1-2 and V is TRBV4-3; D call uncertain. From germline, CDR1 is LGHNA and CDR2 YSLEER. CDR3 length: 14 residues. Deletions cut 2 bases from V and 3 bases from J, with 10 bases between.

This clone was picked up one time. The rearrangement links TRBV5-1 to TRBJ1-1, with 7 bases aligning to TRBD1. Trimming removed 2 bases from V and 1 base from J; junction bases left unmatched: 2. Germline assignment: CDR1 SGHRS and CDR2 YFSETQ. The CDR3 has 14 amino acids. The chain's CDR3 is CASSFQGENTEAFF. The CDR3 coding sequence is TGCGCCAGCAGCTTTCAGGGGGAGAACACTGAAGCTTTCTTT.

A note on this clone: The junction shows a germline mismatch at one end, possibly a read error. The chain is built from TRBV18 and TRBJ1-6, with a tentative D call TRBD1 (6 bases). Germline CDR1 KGHSH, CDR2 LQKENI. The CDR3 totals 11 residues. In DNA form, the CDR3 reads TGTGCCAGCTCACTTGGACAGCATACCTACTTT. Translation gives CASSLGQHTYF.

The chain has TRBV18 and TRBJ1-5; 11 nucleotides align to TRBD1. The V segment lost 5 bases and the J segment 4 bases; nucleotides outside the gene matches: 1. In germline, CDR1 is KGHSH, CDR2 LQKENI. The CDR3 consists of 14 residues. The CDR3 loop reads CASSGTGGNQPQHF. CDR3 sequence (DNA): TGTGCCAGCTCAGGGACAGGGGGGAATCAGCCCCAGCATTTT.

A word on this clone: Within the sample, other DNA sequences also encode this same CDR3. This rearrangement joins TRBV28 to TRBJ2-3; 10 bases align to TRBD2. This CDR3 region has 17 residues. Germline values: CDR1 MDHEN, CDR2 SYDVKM. Trimming at V came to 3 bases and at J to 5 bases, leaving 11 bases not matched to a gene. The CDR3 region is CASSFISLAGVLDTQYF. The CDR3 nucleotides read TGTGCCAGCAGTTTCATATCGCTAGCGGGGGTATTAGATACGCAGTATTTT.

The chain combines TRBV19 with TRBJ1-2, with 8 bases lining up with TRBD1. This CDR3 is 14 amino acids long. V lost 4 bases, J lost 5 bases, and 6 bases stayed unmatched. Germline values: CDR1 LNHDA, CDR2 SQIVND (reference sequence). The CDR3 bases are TGTGCCAGTAGTAGCAGGGGGCGCACTTATGGCTACACCTTC. Protein: CASSSRGRTYGYTF.

The chain has TRBV5-6 and TRBJ2-3, with 14 bases aligning to TRBD2. This CDR3 is 18 amino acids long. Germline CDR1 is SGHDT and CDR2 is YYEEEE. Losses at the gene ends were 3 bases for V and 0 bases for J; bases not matched to a gene: 6. This chain's CDR3 is CASSSRTSGGPSTDTQYF. CDR3 DNA sequence: TGTGCCAGCAGCTCCCGGACTAGCGGGGGGCCGAGCACAGATACGCAGTATTTT.

This chain links TRBV28 with TRBJ1-1, with 7 bases aligning to TRBD1. There are 13 residues in the CDR3. CDR1 is MDHEN and CDR2 is SYDVKM in the germline V gene. Germline trimming cut 7 bases from V and 3 bases from J; bases unmatched to any gene: 5. The CDR3 spells CASKITGDTEAFF. DNA of the CDR3: TGTGCCAGCAAGATTACAGGGGACACTGAAGCTTTCTTT.

The chain employs TRBV11-3 and TRBJ1-2; D uncertain. The CDR3 contains 13 residues. Germline CDR1 is SGHNT and CDR2 is YENEEA. V dropped 3 bases and J dropped 4 bases, with 9 bases sitting between them. CDR3 loop: CASSFTGGYGYTF. CDR3 bases: TGTGCCAGCAGCTTTACGGGAGGCTATGGCTACACCTTC.

This rearrangement joins TRBV28 to TRBJ1-5; 10 bases agree with TRBD1. V shed 5 bases, J shed 5 bases, and the junction held 9 bases outside the gene matches. Germline lookup yields CDR1 MDHEN and CDR2 SYDVKM. CDR3 length: 16 amino acids. CDR3 bases: TGTGCCAGCAGTCACGGGGACAGGGGTTGGGATCAGCCCCAGCATTTT. Translated, it gives CASSHGDRGWDQPQHF.

The genes are TRBV6-5 and TRBJ2-2; a possible D gene is TRBD2 (7 bases). The V end lost 5 bases, the J end lost 6 bases, and 16 bases lay between the germline ends. This CDR3 has 15 residues. The germline gives CDR1 MNHEY, CDR2 SVGAGI. The CDR3 DNA is TGTGCCAGCAGTCCAAGGATAGGGGGGGCCGGGGAGCTGTTTTTT. Translated: CASSPRIGGAGELFF.

The chain couples TRBV4-3 to TRBJ2-3; 7 positions match TRBD1. This CDR3 has 14 residues. After removal of 3 bases from V and 3 bases from J, the junction contained 3 bases not matched to a gene. Germline V lookup: CDR1 LGHNA, CDR2 YSLEER. Here the CDR3 reads CASSHEGATDTQYF. DNA of the CDR3: TGCGCCAGCAGCCATGAGGGGGCTACAGATACGCAGTATTTT.

The V and J genes are TRBV7-2 and TRBJ2-5, with 12 bases identical to TRBD2. CDR1 and CDR2 (germline): SGHTA, FQGNSA. After removal of 5 bases from V and 4 bases from J, the junction contained 5 bases not matched to a gene. There are 15 residues in the CDR3. The DNA of the CDR3 is TGTGCCAGCAGCCCTCTGGGACTAGCGGGAGAGACCCAGTACTTC. Translation: CASSPLGLAGETQYF.

This clone has only a few counts. V and J are TRBV30 and TRBJ2-1; D perhaps matches TRBD2 (6 bases). The CDR3 consists of 13 residues. Per the germline V gene, CDR1 is GTSNPN and CDR2 is SVGIG (reference sequence). V lost 8 bases, J lost 9 bases, and 20 bases lay in between. The CDR3 DNA reads as TGTGCCCGGCGGGACCGTTATACCGGTGAGCAGTTCTTC. Amino acid sequence: CARRDRYTGEQFF. The full variable domain, its missing parts supplied by reference TRBV30 and TRBJ2-1, is SQTIHQWPATLVQPVGSPLSLECTVEGTSNPNLYWYRQAAGRGLQLLFYSVGIGQISSEVPQNLSASRPQDRQFILSSKKLLLSDSGFYLCARRDRYTGEQFFGPGTRLTVL.

This clone was detected only a few times. One junction end does not reproduce the germline sequence, and a read error may be involved. The genes are TRBV5-6 and TRBJ2-1; TRBD2 agrees at 13 bases. Germline CDR1 and CDR2: SGHDT and YYEEEE. CDR3 length equals 15 residues. The CDR3 coding sequence is TGTGCCAGCAGATTGGGACTAGCGGGGTACAATGAGCAGTTCTTC. Translation: CASRLGLAGYNEQFF.

V gene TRBV29-1 combines with J gene TRBJ1-1, with D perhaps TRBD1 (5 bases). Germline V gene lookup returns CDR1 SQVTM and CDR2 ANQGSEA. The V gene lost 4 bases and the J gene lost 6 bases, with 12 bases spanning the gap. The CDR3 runs to 12 residues. The CDR3 reads CSVAPGISEAFF. DNA for the CDR3: TGCAGCGTTGCCCCAGGGATCTCTGAAGCTTTCTTT.

This clone was seen only once. The chain links TRBV7-2 to TRBJ1-5; D is unclear. Germline loops: CDR1 SGHTA, CDR2 FQGNSA. This CDR3 contains 15 residues. Trimming left V 5 bases short and J 5 bases short, with 16 bases between. The CDR3 spells CASSLRGGDDQPQHF. As DNA, the CDR3 is TGTGCCAGCAGCCTCCGGGGTGGAGACGATCAGCCCCAGCATTTT.

This sequence joins TRBV2 and TRBJ1-6; D ambiguous. The ends were cut back, 6 bases at V and 5 bases at J, with 8 bases in the middle. The CDR3 loop spans 13 amino acids. Germline V gene lookup returns CDR1 SNHLY and CDR2 FYNNEI. The DNA for the CDR3 is TGTGCCAGCAGCCCGCAGAATAATTCACCCCTCCACTTT. Translated: CASSPQNNSPLHF.

The V and J genes are TRBV11-2 and TRBJ1-6; 8 bases agree with TRBD1. V dropped 5 bases and J dropped 6; count of bases not matched to a gene: 9. CDR1 is SGHAT and CDR2 is FQNNGV in the germline V gene. The CDR3 covers 16 residues. CDR3 amino acids: CASSPPGTGPNSPLHF. CDR3 coding DNA: TGTGCCAGCAGCCCTCCCGGGACAGGACCTAATTCACCCCTCCACTTT.

The gene calls are TRBV5-1 and TRBJ1-1; a weak D match, TRBD1 (6 bases). The CDR3 loop spans 14 amino acids. V was cut by 4 bases and J by 6 bases, with 16 bases left in between. From germline, CDR1 is SGHRS and CDR2 YFSETQ. The chain's CDR3 is CASSAPGAQAEAFF. In DNA form, the CDR3 reads TGCGCCAGCAGCGCCCCAGGGGCCCAGGCTGAAGCTTTCTTT.

This clone was seen once. The genes are TRBV2 and TRBJ2-2, with D possibly matching TRBD2 (7 bases). The germline CDR1 and CDR2 sequences are SNHLY and FYNNEI. The CDR3 runs 15 residues. The germline V and J ends were trimmed by 5 bases and 7 bases, with 17 bases remaining between them. The CDR3 loop reads CASSMDGGGLGELFF. The CDR3 nucleotides read TGTGCCAGCAGTATGGACGGCGGGGGCCTCGGGGAGCTGTTTTTT.

J is TRBJ1-1 and V is TRBV9, with 8 bases that match TRBD1. This CDR3 is built from 16 residues. In germline, CDR1 is SGDLS, CDR2 YYNGEE. J lost 4 bases, V lost 0 bases, and 8 bases had no gene match. The CDR3 region has the DNA TGTGCCAGCAGCGTAGCAGGGGGCCTTTGGGGCACTGAAGCTTTCTTT. This gives the protein CASSVAGGLWGTEAFF.

This clone was counted between two and nine times. The gene calls are TRBV5-4 and TRBJ1-1, with D perhaps matching TRBD1 (5 bases). The CDR3 extends over 15 amino acids. V lost 1 base, J lost 3 bases, and 13 bases lay in between. Germline V gene lookup returns CDR1 SGHNT and CDR2 YYREEE (reference sequence). CDR3: CASSLQGLGDTEAFF. CDR3 coding DNA: TGTGCCAGCAGCTTGCAGGGTCTAGGGGACACTGAAGCTTTCTTT.

This chain connects TRBV9 to TRBJ2-1, with 14 bases fitting TRBD2. J gave up 3 bases and V 1 base, and 6 bases lay outside the gene matches. The length of the CDR3 is 18 residues. Germline CDR1 and CDR2: SGDLS and YYNGEE. The chain's CDR3 is CASSVPTSGGAGYNEQFF. The CDR3 DNA reads as TGTGCCAGCAGCGTACCGACTAGCGGGGGGGCTGGCTACAATGAGCAGTTCTTC.

In its sample, this clone ranks as medium-sized (0.01 to 0.1%). In nucleotides, the CDR3 is TGTGCCAGCAGCTTAGTGAGGTTAGGCCGGAAAGAGATGAACACTGAAGCTTTCTTT. Translated, it gives CASSLVRLGRKEMNTEAFF. The chain joins TRBV7-9 to TRBJ1-1; D is uncertain. The CDR3 loop spans 19 amino acids. Germline V gene lookup returns CDR1 SEHNR and CDR2 FQNEAQ (reference sequence). V dropped 1 base and J dropped 0 bases, with 21 bases sitting between them.

V gene TRBV6-5 combines with J gene TRBJ1-2; no reliable D call. In germline, CDR1 is MNHEY, CDR2 SVGAGI. V was trimmed by 6 bases and J by 8 bases, leaving 19 bases between them. The CDR3 runs 14 residues. The CDR3 DNA sequence: TGTGCCAGCAGCTCTTTACGACTGTTACAAGGCTACACCTTC. This translates into CASSSLRLLQGYTF.

The chain recombines TRBV11-2 with TRBJ2-1; 9 bases match TRBD1. The CDR3 consists of 15 residues. The ends lost 1 base at V and 2 bases at J; junction bases unmatched: 0. Germline loops: CDR1 SGHAT, CDR2 FQNNGV. CDR3 sequence (DNA): TGTGCCAGCAGCTTAGGACAGGGGGCCTACAATGAGCAGTTCTTC. Amino acid sequence: CASSLGQGAYNEQFF.

The rearrangement uses TRBV18 and TRBJ2-7; 8 bases fit TRBD1. Germline V lookup: CDR1 KGHSH, CDR2 LQKENI. The V and J ends lost 3 bases and 7 bases, in that order; junction bases with no gene match: 11. This CDR3 region has 15 residues. CDR3 residues: CASSPVTGASGEQYF. CDR3 nucleotides: TGTGCCAGCTCACCCGTGACAGGGGCCTCGGGGGAGCAGTACTTC.

There are a few counts of this clone. This sequence joins TRBV19 and TRBJ2-7; TRBD1 might be the D (6 bases). Germline loops: CDR1 LNHDA, CDR2 SQIVND (reference sequence). V lost 7 bases to trimming and J lost 2 bases, with 15 bases between them. The CDR3 spans 14 residues. CDR3 sequence (DNA): TGTGCCAGTACCTCCGCAGGGGAACCCTACGAGCAGTACTTC. This sequence encodes CASTSAGEPYEQYF.